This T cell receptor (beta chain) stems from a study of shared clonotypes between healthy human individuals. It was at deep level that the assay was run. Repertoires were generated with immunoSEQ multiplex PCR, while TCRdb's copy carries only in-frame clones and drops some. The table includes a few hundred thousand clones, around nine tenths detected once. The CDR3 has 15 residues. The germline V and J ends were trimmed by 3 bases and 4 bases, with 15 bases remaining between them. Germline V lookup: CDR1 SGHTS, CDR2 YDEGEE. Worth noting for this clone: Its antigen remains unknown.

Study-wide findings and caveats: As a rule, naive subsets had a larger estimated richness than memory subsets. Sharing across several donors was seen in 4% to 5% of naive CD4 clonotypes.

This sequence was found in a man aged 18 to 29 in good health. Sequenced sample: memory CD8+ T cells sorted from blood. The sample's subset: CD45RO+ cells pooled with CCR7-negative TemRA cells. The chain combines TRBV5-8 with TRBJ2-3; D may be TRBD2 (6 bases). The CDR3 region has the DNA TGTGCCAGCAGCTATGGGACTTTAACAGCAGATACGCAGTATTTT. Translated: CASSYGTLTADTQYF.